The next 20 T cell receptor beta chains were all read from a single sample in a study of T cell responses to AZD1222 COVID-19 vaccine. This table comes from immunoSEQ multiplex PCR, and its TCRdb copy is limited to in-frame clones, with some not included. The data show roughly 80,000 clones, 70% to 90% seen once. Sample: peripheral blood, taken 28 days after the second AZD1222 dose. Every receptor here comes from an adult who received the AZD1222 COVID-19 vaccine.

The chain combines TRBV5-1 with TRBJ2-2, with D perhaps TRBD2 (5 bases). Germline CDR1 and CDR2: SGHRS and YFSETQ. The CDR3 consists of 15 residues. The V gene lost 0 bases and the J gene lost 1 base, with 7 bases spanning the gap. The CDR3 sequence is CASSLAAGNTGELFF. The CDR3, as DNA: TGCGCCAGCAGCTTGGCCGCGGGGAACACCGGGGAGCTGTTTTTT.

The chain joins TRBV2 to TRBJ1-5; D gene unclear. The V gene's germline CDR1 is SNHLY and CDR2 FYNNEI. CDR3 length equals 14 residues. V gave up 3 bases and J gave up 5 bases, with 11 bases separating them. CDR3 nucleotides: TGTGCCAGCAGTGAGGGTCCCCGGGATCAGCCCCAGCATTTT. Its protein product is CASSEGPRDQPQHF. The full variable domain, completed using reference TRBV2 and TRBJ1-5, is EPEVTQTPSHQVTQMGQEVILRCVPISNHLYFYWYRQILGQKVEFLVSFYNNEISEKSEIFDDQFSVERPDGSNFTLKIRSTKLEDSAMYFCASSEGPRDQPQHFGDGTRLSIL.

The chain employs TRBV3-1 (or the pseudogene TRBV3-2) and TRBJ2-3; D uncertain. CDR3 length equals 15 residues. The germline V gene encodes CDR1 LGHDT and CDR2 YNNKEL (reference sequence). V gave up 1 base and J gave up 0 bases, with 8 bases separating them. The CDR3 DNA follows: TGTGCCAGCAGCCAAGTGCAGTCTAGCACAGATACGCAGTATTTT. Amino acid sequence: CASSQVQSSTDTQYF.

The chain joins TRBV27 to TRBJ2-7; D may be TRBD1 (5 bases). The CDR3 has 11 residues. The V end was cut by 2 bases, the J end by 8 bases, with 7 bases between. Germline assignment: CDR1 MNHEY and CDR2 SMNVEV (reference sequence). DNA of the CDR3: TGTGCCAGCAGTTTAGGGGCACAGCAGTACTTC. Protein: CASSLGAQQYF.

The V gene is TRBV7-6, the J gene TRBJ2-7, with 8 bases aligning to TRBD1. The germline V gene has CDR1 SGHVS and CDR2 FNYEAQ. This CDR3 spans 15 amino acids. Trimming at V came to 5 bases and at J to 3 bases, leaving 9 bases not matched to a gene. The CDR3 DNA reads TGTGCCAGCAGCCCGGGTGGGGACAGGAGCTACGAGCAGTACTTC. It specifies CASSPGGDRSYEQYF.

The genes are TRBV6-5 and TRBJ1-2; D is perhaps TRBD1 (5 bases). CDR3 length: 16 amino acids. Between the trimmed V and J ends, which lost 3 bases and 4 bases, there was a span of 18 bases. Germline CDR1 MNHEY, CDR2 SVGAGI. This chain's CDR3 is CASSYSFGGSGYGYTF. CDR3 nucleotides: TGTGCCAGCAGTTATTCGTTCGGGGGGTCAGGCTATGGCTACACCTTC.

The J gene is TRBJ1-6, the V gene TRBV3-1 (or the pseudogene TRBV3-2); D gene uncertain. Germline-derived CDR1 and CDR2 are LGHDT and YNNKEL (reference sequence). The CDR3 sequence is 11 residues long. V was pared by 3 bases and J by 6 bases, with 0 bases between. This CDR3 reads CASSHNSPLHF. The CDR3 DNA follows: TGTGCCAGCAGCCATAATTCACCCCTCCACTTT.

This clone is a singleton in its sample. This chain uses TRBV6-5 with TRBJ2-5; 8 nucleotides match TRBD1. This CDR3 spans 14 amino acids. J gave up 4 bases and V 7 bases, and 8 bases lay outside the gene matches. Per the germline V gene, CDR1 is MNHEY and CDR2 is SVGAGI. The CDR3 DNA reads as TGTGCCAGCAATCCAGGGGGCGAGGTAGAGACCCAGTACTTC. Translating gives CASNPGGEVETQYF.

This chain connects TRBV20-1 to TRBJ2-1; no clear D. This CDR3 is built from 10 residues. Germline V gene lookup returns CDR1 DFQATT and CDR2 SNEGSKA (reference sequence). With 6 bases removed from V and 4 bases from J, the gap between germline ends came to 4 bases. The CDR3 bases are TGCAGTGCGGCTTACAATGAGCAGTTCTTC. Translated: CSAAYNEQFF.

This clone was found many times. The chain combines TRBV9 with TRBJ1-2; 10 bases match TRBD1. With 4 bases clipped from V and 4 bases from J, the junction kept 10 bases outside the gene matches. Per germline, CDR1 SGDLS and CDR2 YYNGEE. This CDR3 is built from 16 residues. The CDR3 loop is CASSLNRDRGSYGYTF. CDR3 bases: TGTGCCAGCAGCCTCAACCGGGACAGGGGTTCCTATGGCTACACCTTC.

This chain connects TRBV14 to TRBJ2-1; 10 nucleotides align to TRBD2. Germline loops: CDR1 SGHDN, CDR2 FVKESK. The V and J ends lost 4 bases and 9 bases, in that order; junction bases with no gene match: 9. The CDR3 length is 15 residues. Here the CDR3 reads CASSLTSGAMGEQFF. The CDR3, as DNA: TGTGCCAGCAGCCTTACTAGCGGGGCCATGGGTGAGCAGTTCTTC.

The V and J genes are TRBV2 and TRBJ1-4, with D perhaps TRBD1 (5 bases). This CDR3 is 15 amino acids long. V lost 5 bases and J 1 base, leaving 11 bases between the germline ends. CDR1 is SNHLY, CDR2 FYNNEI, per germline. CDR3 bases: TGTGCCAGCAGTATCCAAGACAGAACTAATGAAAAACTGTTTTTT. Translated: CASSIQDRTNEKLFF.

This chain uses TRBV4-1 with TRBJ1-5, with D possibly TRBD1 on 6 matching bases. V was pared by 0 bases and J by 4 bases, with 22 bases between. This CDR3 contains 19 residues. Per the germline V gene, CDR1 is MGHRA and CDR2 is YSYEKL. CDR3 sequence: CASSQERGRTTGKNQPQHF. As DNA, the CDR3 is TGCGCCAGCAGCCAAGAAAGGGGGAGAACTACAGGGAAAAATCAGCCCCAGCATTTT.

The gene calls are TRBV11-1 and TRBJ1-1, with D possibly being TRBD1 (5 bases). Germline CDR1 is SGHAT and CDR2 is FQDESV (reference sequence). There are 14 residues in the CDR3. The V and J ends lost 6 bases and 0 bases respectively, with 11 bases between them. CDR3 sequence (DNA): TGTGCCAGCAGAAGGGGCGGTATGAACACTGAAGCTTTCTTT. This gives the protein CASRRGGMNTEAFF.

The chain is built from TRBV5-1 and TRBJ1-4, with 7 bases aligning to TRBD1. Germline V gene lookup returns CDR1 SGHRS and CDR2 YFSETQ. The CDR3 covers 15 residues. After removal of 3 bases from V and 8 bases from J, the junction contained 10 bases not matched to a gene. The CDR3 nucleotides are TGCGCCAGCAGCTCCCCCCTAGGGGGCCCGGAAAAACTGTTTTTT. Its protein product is CASSSPLGGPEKLFF.

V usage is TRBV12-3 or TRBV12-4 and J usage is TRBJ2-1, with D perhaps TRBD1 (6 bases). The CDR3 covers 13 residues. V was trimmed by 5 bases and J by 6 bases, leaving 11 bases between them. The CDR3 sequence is CASSGTGRNEQFF. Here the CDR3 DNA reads TGTGCCAGCAGTGGAACAGGGCGCAATGAGCAGTTCTTC.

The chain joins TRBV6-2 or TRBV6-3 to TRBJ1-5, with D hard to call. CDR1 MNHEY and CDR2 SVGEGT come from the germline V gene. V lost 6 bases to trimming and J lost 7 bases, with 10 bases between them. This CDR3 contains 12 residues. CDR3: CASSHPGQPQHF. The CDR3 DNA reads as TGTGCCAGCAGCCACCCTGGGCAGCCCCAGCATTTT.

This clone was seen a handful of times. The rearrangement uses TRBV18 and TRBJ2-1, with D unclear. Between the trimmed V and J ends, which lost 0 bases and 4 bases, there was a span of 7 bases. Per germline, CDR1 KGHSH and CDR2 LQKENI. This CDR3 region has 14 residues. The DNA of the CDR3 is TGTGCCAGCTCACCACCGGATAAATACAATGAGCAGTTCTTC. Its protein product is CASSPPDKYNEQFF. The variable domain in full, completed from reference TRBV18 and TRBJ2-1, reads NAGVMQNPRHLVRRRGQEARLRCSPMKGHSHVYWYRQLPEEGLKFMVYLQKENIIDESGMPKERFSAEFPKEGPSILRIQQVVRGDSAAYFCASSPPDKYNEQFFGPGTRLTVL.

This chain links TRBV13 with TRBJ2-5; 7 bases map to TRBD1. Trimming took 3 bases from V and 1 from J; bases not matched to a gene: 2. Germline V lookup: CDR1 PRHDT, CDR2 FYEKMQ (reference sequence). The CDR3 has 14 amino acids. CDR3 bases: TGTGCCAGCAGCTTTGGACAGGCCCAAGAGACCCAGTACTTC. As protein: CASSFGQAQETQYF.

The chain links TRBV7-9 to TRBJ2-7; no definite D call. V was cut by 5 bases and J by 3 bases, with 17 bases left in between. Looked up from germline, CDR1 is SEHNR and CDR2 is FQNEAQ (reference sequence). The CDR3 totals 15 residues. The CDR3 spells CASSPQVRHHYEQYF. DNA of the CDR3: TGTGCCAGCAGCCCCCAGGTTAGGCACCACTACGAGCAGTACTTC.